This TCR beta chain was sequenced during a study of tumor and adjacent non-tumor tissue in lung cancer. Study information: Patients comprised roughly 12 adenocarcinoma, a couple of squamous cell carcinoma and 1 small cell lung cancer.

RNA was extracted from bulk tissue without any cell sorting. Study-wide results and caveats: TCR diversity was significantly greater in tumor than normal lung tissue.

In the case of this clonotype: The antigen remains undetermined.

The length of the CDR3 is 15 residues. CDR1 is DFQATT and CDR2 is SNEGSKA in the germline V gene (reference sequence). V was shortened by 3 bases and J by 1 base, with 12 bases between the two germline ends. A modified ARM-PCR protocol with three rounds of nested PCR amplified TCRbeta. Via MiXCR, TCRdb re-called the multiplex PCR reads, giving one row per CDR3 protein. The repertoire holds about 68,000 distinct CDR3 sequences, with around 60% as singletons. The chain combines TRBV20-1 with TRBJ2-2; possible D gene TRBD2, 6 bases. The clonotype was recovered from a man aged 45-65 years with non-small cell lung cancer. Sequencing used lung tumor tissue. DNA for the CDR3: TGCAGTGCTAGCCCGAGGAGGGGGAACACCGGGGAGCTGTTTTTT. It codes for CSASPRRGNTGELFF.